The rows below give T cell receptor beta chains drawn from one sample of a study of Ad26.COV2.S vaccination and SARS-CoV-2 variants. Sequenced by immunoSEQ multiplex PCR; TCRdb stores in-frame clones only, minus some. This table has about 480,000 clones, around 85% appearing once. This specimen consisted of peripheral blood, obtained in a trial of Ad26.COV2.S vaccine versus placebo. Source of these receptors: a person between 18 and 59 years old who received the Ad26.COV2.S COVID-19 vaccine or a placebo. The CDR3 runs from the conserved cysteine through the conserved F or W. The order of the fields is D gene, V gene, J gene, clone size, CDR3 DNA, CDR3 protein. The D gene is left open where the match is weak. Clone size is stated in some rows and not others, as once, few, many or a class when expanded.

D gene: .; V gene: TRBV7-9; J gene: TRBJ2-2; clone size: .; CDR3 DNA: TGTGCCAGCAGAGGCGGGGAGCTGTTTTTT; CDR3 protein: CASRGGELFF
D gene: .; V gene: TRBV2; J gene: TRBJ2-7; clone size: .; CDR3 DNA: TGTGCCAGCACCTCTACAACTGTGGCCTACGAGCAGTACTTC; CDR3 protein: CASTSTTVAYEQYF
D gene: TRBD2; V gene: TRBV2; J gene: TRBJ2-7; clone size: .; CDR3 DNA: TGTGCCAGCAGCTCTCCGGGACTAGCGAGAGACGAGCAGTACTTC; CDR3 protein: CASSSPGLARDEQYF
D gene: TRBD2; V gene: TRBV9; J gene: TRBJ2-1; clone size: .; CDR3 DNA: TGTGCCAGCAGCGTAGGCGGGAGCGGGTGGAATGAGCAGTTCTTC; CDR3 protein: CASSVGGSGWNEQFF
D gene: .; V gene: TRBV1; J gene: TRBJ2-7; clone size: .; CDR3 DNA: TGCACCAGCAGGGCCCCGGGACTAGCGGGAGGTCTGGAGCAGTACTTC; CDR3 protein: CTSRAPGLAGGLEQYF
D gene: .; V gene: TRBV7-2; J gene: TRBJ1-2; clone size: .; CDR3 DNA: TGTGCCAGCAGCAAAAGATGGGAAAACTATGGCTACACCTTC; CDR3 protein: CASSKRWENYGYTF
D gene: .; V gene: TRBV28; J gene: TRBJ2-1; clone size: .; CDR3 DNA: TGTGCCAGCAGTTTACATCAGGGGCTAGCGGAAAACAATGAGCAGTTCTTC; CDR3 protein: CASSLHQGLAENNEQFF
D gene: .; V gene: TRBV9; J gene: TRBJ1-6; clone size: .; CDR3 DNA: TGTGCCAGCAGCGTAGAGGACGGCTATTCACCCCTCCACTTT; CDR3 protein: CASSVEDGYSPLHF
D gene: .; V gene: TRBV27; J gene: TRBJ1-1; clone size: .; CDR3 DNA: TGTGCCAGCAGCGAGTCTCGGGCAGGACTTGAAGCTTTCTTT; CDR3 protein: CASSESRAGLEAFF
D gene: .; V gene: TRBV30; J gene: TRBJ2-1; clone size: .; CDR3 DNA: TGTGCCTGGACCCTTGGGGGAGCAACCTACAATGAGCAGTTCTTC; CDR3 protein: CAWTLGGATYNEQFF
D gene: .; V gene: TRBV11-3; J gene: TRBJ2-1; clone size: .; CDR3 DNA: TGTGCCAGCAGCTTAAGAGCCGGTGAGCAGTTCTTC; CDR3 protein: CASSLRAGEQFF
D gene: .; V gene: TRBV30; J gene: TRBJ1-1; clone size: .; CDR3 DNA: TGTGCCTGGAGTGATTTTCGGCTGAACACTGAAGCTTTCTTT; CDR3 protein: CAWSDFRLNTEAFF
D gene: .; V gene: TRBV3-1/TRBV3-2; J gene: TRBJ2-1; clone size: once; CDR3 DNA: TGTGCCAGCAGCCCATCTTCACTGGGACGATACAATGAGCAGTTCTTC; CDR3 protein: CASSPSSLGRYNEQFF
D gene: TRBD1; V gene: TRBV30; J gene: TRBJ2-7; clone size: .; CDR3 DNA: TGTGCCTGGACGGTCGGGACAGGGATAGCCTACGAGCAGTACTTC; CDR3 protein: CAWTVGTGIAYEQYF
D gene: TRBD1; V gene: TRBV7-9; J gene: TRBJ1-1; clone size: .; CDR3 DNA: TGTGCCAGCAGCTTAGTGGGACAGGGGAATGAAGCTTTCTTT; CDR3 protein: CASSLVGQGNEAFF
D gene: .; V gene: TRBV6-4; J gene: TRBJ2-7; clone size: few; CDR3 DNA: TGTGCCAGCAGAAAAGACGGTTGCTCCTACGAGCAGTACTTC; CDR3 protein: CASRKDGCSYEQYF
D gene: TRBD1; V gene: TRBV28; J gene: TRBJ2-5; clone size: .; CDR3 DNA: TGTGCCAGCAGTTCCCGACAGGGTGAGAACCAAGAGACCCAGTACTTC; CDR3 protein: CASSSRQGENQETQYF
D gene: TRBD1; V gene: TRBV18; J gene: TRBJ2-1; clone size: .; CDR3 DNA: TGTGCCAGCTCACCCGACCCGGGACAGGGATACAATGAGCAGTTCTTC; CDR3 protein: CASSPDPGQGYNEQFF
D gene: .; V gene: TRBV4-2; J gene: TRBJ1-1; clone size: .; CDR3 DNA: TGTGCCAGCAGCCGGAGCACTGAAGCTTTCTTT; CDR3 protein: CASSRSTEAFF
D gene: .; V gene: TRBV4-2; J gene: TRBJ2-3; clone size: .; CDR3 DNA: TGTGCCAGCAGCCGAGGGACTTCGGGGACAGATACGCAGTATTTT; CDR3 protein: CASSRGTSGTDTQYF
D gene: TRBD1; V gene: TRBV6-5; J gene: TRBJ1-1; clone size: .; CDR3 DNA: TGTGCCAGCAGATTCACAGGGGGTGAAGCTTTCTTT; CDR3 protein: CASRFTGGEAFF
D gene: .; V gene: TRBV27; J gene: TRBJ2-7; clone size: .; CDR3 DNA: TGTGCCAGCAGTAAACTGGTCTCGGCTTTCGAGCAGTACTTC; CDR3 protein: CASSKLVSAFEQYF
D gene: TRBD1; V gene: TRBV6-2/TRBV6-3; J gene: TRBJ1-2; clone size: .; CDR3 DNA: TGTGCCAGCAGTTACGGGACAGGGAGACTCGGCTACACCTTC; CDR3 protein: CASSYGTGRLGYTF
D gene: .; V gene: TRBV5-4; J gene: TRBJ2-2; clone size: .; CDR3 DNA: TGTGCCAGCAGCCGGGGTGGCGGATTGAACACCGGGGAGCTGTTTTTT; CDR3 protein: CASSRGGGLNTGELFF
D gene: .; V gene: TRBV7-8; J gene: TRBJ1-1; clone size: .; CDR3 DNA: TGTGCCAGCAGCTCCAACCGGGCGAGAACTGAAGCTTTCTTT; CDR3 protein: CASSSNRARTEAFF
D gene: .; V gene: TRBV2; J gene: TRBJ2-6; clone size: .; CDR3 DNA: TGTGCCAGCAGTGGGGGACCTGGGGCCAACGTCCTGACTTTC; CDR3 protein: CASSGGPGANVLTF
D gene: .; V gene: TRBV12-3/TRBV12-4; J gene: TRBJ1-1; clone size: .; CDR3 DNA: TGTGCCAGCAGTTTGAAGGGGGGGATTGAAGCTTTCTTT; CDR3 protein: CASSLKGGIEAFF
D gene: .; V gene: TRBV7-2; J gene: TRBJ2-7; clone size: .; CDR3 DNA: TGTGCCAGCAGTCAAATAGCGGACTACGAGCAGTACTTC; CDR3 protein: CASSQIADYEQYF
D gene: .; V gene: TRBV9; J gene: TRBJ2-2; clone size: .; CDR3 DNA: TGTGCCAGCAGCGAAACGAACACCGGGGAGCTGTTTTTT; CDR3 protein: CASSETNTGELFF
D gene: .; V gene: TRBV6-2/TRBV6-3; J gene: TRBJ2-3; clone size: .; CDR3 DNA: TGTGCCAGCAGTTACCCCCAGAATACACGCAGAGATACGCAGTATTTT; CDR3 protein: CASSYPQNTRRDTQYF
D gene: TRBD2; V gene: TRBV2; J gene: TRBJ2-7; clone size: .; CDR3 DNA: TGTGCCAGCAGTGATCTAGCGGAGTTCTCCTACGAGCAGTACTTC; CDR3 protein: CASSDLAEFSYEQYF
D gene: .; V gene: TRBV30; J gene: TRBJ1-1; clone size: .; CDR3 DNA: TGTGCCTGGAGTTCTCGGTGGGAGGGAGGACTCACTGAAGCTTTCTTT; CDR3 protein: CAWSSRWEGGLTEAFF
D gene: TRBD1; V gene: TRBV2; J gene: TRBJ2-6; clone size: .; CDR3 DNA: TGTGCCAGCAGCGCGGACAGGCCCACCGTGACCTCTGGGGCCAACGTCCTGACTTTC; CDR3 protein: CASSADRPTVTSGANVLTF
D gene: .; V gene: TRBV4-2; J gene: TRBJ1-6; clone size: .; CDR3 DNA: TGTGCCAGCAGCCAAGCCCTTCGAGATTCACCCCTCCACTTT; CDR3 protein: CASSQALRDSPLHF
D gene: .; V gene: TRBV20-1; J gene: TRBJ1-4; clone size: .; CDR3 DNA: TGCAGTGCTACTGACCCCAAGGGGGATGAAAAACTGTTTTTT; CDR3 protein: CSATDPKGDEKLFF
D gene: TRBD2; V gene: TRBV2; J gene: TRBJ2-7; clone size: .; CDR3 DNA: TGTGCCAGCCGCCGGTGGACTAGCCAAAACTACGAGCAGTACTTC; CDR3 protein: CASRRWTSQNYEQYF
D gene: .; V gene: TRBV18; J gene: TRBJ1-1; clone size: .; CDR3 DNA: TGTGCCAGCTCACCACCGGCAGGGAGGACAACTGAAGCTTTCTTT; CDR3 protein: CASSPPAGRTTEAFF
D gene: TRBD2; V gene: TRBV6-2/TRBV6-3; J gene: TRBJ2-1; clone size: .; CDR3 DNA: TGTGCCAGCAGTTATTCCAGCGGGATTTCCGCGGAGCAGTTCTTC; CDR3 protein: CASSYSSGISAEQFF
D gene: TRBD1; V gene: TRBV19; J gene: TRBJ2-1; clone size: few; CDR3 DNA: TGTGCCAGTAGTAATGAGGACAGGTGGGATGAGCAGTTCTTC; CDR3 protein: CASSNEDRWDEQFF
D gene: .; V gene: TRBV25-1; J gene: TRBJ2-5; clone size: .; CDR3 DNA: TGTGCCAGCAGTGGCCGGGTCCAAGAGACCCAGTACTTC; CDR3 protein: CASSGRVQETQYF
D gene: .; V gene: TRBV30; J gene: TRBJ1-3; clone size: .; CDR3 DNA: TGTGCCCCGCGGGAAAAGACAGATTCTGGAAACACCATATATTTT; CDR3 protein: CAPREKTDSGNTIYF
D gene: .; V gene: TRBV6-1; J gene: TRBJ1-4; clone size: once; CDR3 DNA: TGTGCCAGCAGAGAATGGGGCCGGGGGCGAGGATATAATGAAAAACTGTTTTTT; CDR3 protein: CASREWGRGRGYNEKLFF
D gene: .; V gene: TRBV6-5; J gene: TRBJ2-1; clone size: .; CDR3 DNA: TGTGCCAGCACCGGACAGATCTCCTACAATGAGCAGTTCTTC; CDR3 protein: CASTGQISYNEQFF
D gene: TRBD1; V gene: TRBV6-5; J gene: TRBJ1-2; clone size: once; CDR3 DNA: TGTGCCAGCAGCGACAGGGGCGGAGGCCTGCGGTACACCTTC; CDR3 protein: CASSDRGGGLRYTF
D gene: TRBD1; V gene: TRBV11-2; J gene: TRBJ1-3; clone size: .; CDR3 DNA: TGTGCCAGCAGCTTAAAGAGGGGGCTCAGCACCATATATTTT; CDR3 protein: CASSLKRGLSTIYF
D gene: .; V gene: TRBV6-5; J gene: TRBJ1-2; clone size: .; CDR3 DNA: TGTGCCAGCAGTTACGGTCCCCAGGGTGTAGGCGGCTACACCTTC; CDR3 protein: CASSYGPQGVGGYTF
D gene: .; V gene: TRBV21-1; J gene: TRBJ2-7; clone size: .; CDR3 DNA: TGTGCCAGCAGCAAAGAGGCTCGGGACAGTAGTCTTTACGAGCAGTACTTC; CDR3 protein: CASSKEARDSSLYEQYF
D gene: TRBD1; V gene: TRBV7-2; J gene: TRBJ1-3; clone size: few; CDR3 DNA: TGTGCCAGCAGCTCGGGGACAGGGGGAAACACCATATATTTT; CDR3 protein: CASSSGTGGNTIYF
D gene: .; V gene: TRBV7-9; J gene: TRBJ1-1; clone size: .; CDR3 DNA: TGTGCCAGCAGCCCCTGGACAGTTTCCGGTAACACTGAAGCTTTCTTT; CDR3 protein: CASSPWTVSGNTEAFF
D gene: .; V gene: TRBV23-1; J gene: TRBJ2-2; clone size: .; CDR3 DNA: TGCGCCAGCAGTCAATCCGGGGCTAGCCCAGGGGAGCTGTTTTTT; CDR3 protein: CASSQSGASPGELFF
D gene: .; V gene: TRBV10-3; J gene: TRBJ1-2; clone size: .; CDR3 DNA: TGTGCCATCAGGCAGGAGTATGGCTACACCTTC; CDR3 protein: CAIRQEYGYTF
D gene: TRBD1; V gene: TRBV30; J gene: TRBJ1-4; clone size: few; CDR3 DNA: TGTGCCTGGAGGATCGGGACAGGGGGCGGAAAACTGTTTTTT; CDR3 protein: CAWRIGTGGGKLFF
D gene: .; V gene: TRBV7-2; J gene: TRBJ2-7; clone size: .; CDR3 DNA: TGTGCCACCCGCCAGGGGAGTTTACCCAATTACGAGCAGTACTTC; CDR3 protein: CATRQGSLPNYEQYF